Presented here are 17 T cell receptor beta chains from one specimen sequenced in a study of CD8 T cells in ankylosing spondylitis (dated by TCRdb to about 2017). Their recognized antigens are unknown. To prepare the library, 5' RACE was applied. The listed sequencing device is Illumina HiSeq 2500. The public reads were run again by TCRdb, first through fastp at Q25 and then through MiXCR, and only productive beta chains were kept. Entries are consolidated by CDR3 protein sequence, retaining the most common genes and DNA. The sample contains 800,000 to 900,000 distinct CDR3 sequences, about 12% of them found a single time. About 0.5% of the sample lies in the top ten. The paper's findings and limits, for the study overall: A TCR beta motif of about 8 highly homologous amino acid variants appeared characteristic of blood from ankylosing spondylitis patients.

The sample comprised blood, either unsorted or a sorted T cell fraction (not recorded which). The receptors derive from a male donor with ankylosing spondylitis.

The CDR3 sequence is CSARAISGDRAYNEQYF. The CDR3 DNA is TGCAGTGCTAGAGCCATTTCGGGAGACCGGGCCTACAATGAGCAGTACTTC. The chain uses TRBV20-1 and TRBJ2-1; D might be TRBD2 (6 bases). The J call is doubtful: the DNA matches TRBJ2-7 better. Germline loops: CDR1 DFQATT, CDR2 SNEGSKA (reference sequence). This CDR3 region has 17 residues.

This clonotype was seen more than once but under ten times. V is TRBV20-1 and J is TRBJ2-2; perhaps TRBD2 as D (6 bases). The germline V gene encodes CDR1 DFQATT and CDR2 SNEGSKA (reference sequence). The CDR3 length is 13 residues. Trimming shortened V by 0 bases and J by 8 bases, and 10 bases separated the two germline ends. CDR3 sequence: CSARDTSGGELFF. In nucleotides, the CDR3 is TGCAGTGCTAGAGATACGAGCGGGGGGGAGCTGTTTTTT.

The chain has TRBV7-2 and TRBJ2-1, with 8 bases identical to TRBD1. Trimming at V came to 3 bases and at J to 10 bases, leaving 5 bases not matched to a gene. Germline V gene lookup returns CDR1 SGHTA and CDR2 FQGNSA. The CDR3 is 13 residues long. CDR3 region: CASSFKGDREQFF. The DNA for the CDR3 is TGTGCCAGCAGCTTTAAGGGGGACAGGGAGCAGTTCTTC.

The chain recombines TRBV7-2 with TRBJ2-1; 11 bases match TRBD2. This CDR3 has 16 residues. V shed 7 bases, J shed 9 bases, and the junction held 14 bases outside the gene matches. Germline V gene data show CDR1 as SGHTA and CDR2 as FQGNSA. The CDR3 DNA is TGTGCCAGCACTTCCCGACTAGCGGGGAGAGAAGCTGAGCAGTTCTTC. It specifies CASTSRLAGREAEQFF.

In its sample, this clonotype was seen many times. The chain combines TRBV20-1 with TRBJ2-7, with D perhaps TRBD1 (6 bases). Germline V lookup: CDR1 DFQATT, CDR2 SNEGSKA (reference sequence). V was shortened by 3 bases and J by 5 bases, with 20 bases between the two germline ends. The CDR3 sequence is 15 residues long. The CDR3 DNA follows: TGCAGTGCTAGCTCATCAAGGGACCCAGGGGACGAGCAGTACTTC. Encoded protein: CSASSSRDPGDEQYF.

This rearrangement joins TRBV6-1 to TRBJ2-7; 12 bases line up with TRBD2. Germline V gene lookup returns CDR1 MNHNS and CDR2 SASEGT. The V segment lost 2 bases and the J segment 6 bases; nucleotides outside the gene matches: 5. This CDR3 contains 15 residues. CDR3 amino acids: CASSELASGRAEQYF. The DNA of the CDR3 is TGTGCCAGCAGTGAACTGGCTAGCGGGAGGGCCGAGCAGTACTTC.

The chain carries TRBV5-6 and TRBJ2-5; D unresolved. V lost 8 bases and J lost 7, with 18 bases in between. This CDR3 region has 13 residues. CDR1 is SGHDT, CDR2 YYEEEE, per germline. For the CDR3, the DNA is TGTGCCAGGGGCCTCGGGCGCCTACCGACCCAGTACTTC. This gives the protein CARGLGRLPTQYF. Filled out from reference TRBV5-6 and TRBJ2-5, the complete variable domain reads DAGVTQSPTHLIKTRGQQVTLRCSPKSGHDTVSWYQQALGQGPQFIFQYYEEEERQRGNFPDRFSGHQFPNYSSELNVNALLLGDSALYLCARGLGRLPTQYFGPGTRLLVL.

The V call is TRBV7-9, the J call TRBJ2-4; D is uncertain. Germline assignment: CDR1 SEHNR and CDR2 FQNEAQ (reference sequence). This CDR3 has 11 residues. Trimming took off 3 bases at V and 5 bases at J, with 2 bases between the two ends. The CDR3 sequence is CASSLENIQYF. DNA of the CDR3: TGTGCCAGCAGCTTGGAAAACATTCAGTACTTC.

This clonotype was found a few times. The chain recombines TRBV6-2 or TRBV6-3 with TRBJ1-5; D is unresolved. CDR3 size: 17 residues. Trimming shortened V by 6 bases and J by 3 bases, and 21 bases separated the two germline ends. Germline V lookup: CDR1 MNHEY, CDR2 SVGEGT. The CDR3 bases are TGTGCCAGCAGCCGAGGCGGTGGGGTGACCTTCAATCAGCCCCAGCATTTT. Translated: CASSRGGGVTFNQPQHF.

This clonotype has only a few counts. The chain links TRBV10-3 to TRBJ1-6, with D perhaps matching TRBD1 (5 bases). Per germline, CDR1 ENHRY and CDR2 SYGVKD. The length of the CDR3 is 15 residues. V gave up 3 bases and J gave up 8 bases, with 14 bases separating them. The DNA of the CDR3 is TGTGCCATCAGTGATCTGGGGACCGAGGATTCACCCCTCCACTTT. It yields the protein CAISDLGTEDSPLHF.

This clonotype was detected only a few times. The chain carries TRBV9 and TRBJ1-3; D is uncertain. Germline V gene lookup returns CDR1 SGDLS and CDR2 YYNGEE. There are 15 residues in the CDR3. The ends were cut back, 2 bases at V and 4 bases at J, with 13 bases in the middle. The CDR3 region is CASSVVAGSGNTIYF. The DNA of the CDR3 is TGTGCCAGCAGCGTGGTTGCGGGGAGCGGAAACACCATATATTTT.

This clonotype has only a few counts. The gene calls are TRBV2 and TRBJ1-2; D is undetermined. Germline CDR1 is SNHLY and CDR2 is FYNNEI. There are 17 residues in the CDR3. V lost 4 bases to trimming and J lost 0 bases, with 18 bases between them. Written as DNA, the CDR3 is TGTGCCAGCAGTGCCCTCCCCGCCCGGGTTCCTAACTATGGCTACACCTTC. Protein: CASSALPARVPNYGYTF. Full variable domain (missing parts from reference TRBV2 and TRBJ1-2): EPEVTQTPSHQVTQMGQEVILRCVPISNHLYFYWYRQILGQKVEFLVSFYNNEISEKSEIFDDQFSVERPDGSNFTLKIRSTKLEDSAMYFCASSALPARVPNYGYTFGSGTRLTVV.

The rearrangement uses TRBV5-1 and TRBJ2-3; TRBD1 matches at 7 bases. The CDR3 sequence is 14 residues long. The V gene's germline CDR1 is SGHRS and CDR2 YFSETQ. J was trimmed by 2 bases and V by 4 bases; bases with no gene match: 4. The DNA of the CDR3 is TGCGCCAGCAGCGGGGACAGACTCACAGATACGCAGTATTTT. This encodes CASSGDRLTDTQYF.

The CDR3 is CASRDRDRVSGELFF. In DNA form, the CDR3 reads TGTGCCAGCCGGGACCGGGACAGGGTGTCTGGGGAGCTGTTTTTT. This chain joins TRBV27 and TRBJ2-2; 9 bases fit TRBD1. The CDR3 runs 15 residues. Per the germline V gene, CDR1 is MNHEY and CDR2 is SMNVEV (reference sequence). Trimming cost V 8 bases and J 8 bases; bases outside gene matches: 12.

This clonotype was seen more than once but under ten times. This chain uses TRBV5-1 with TRBJ2-6; TRBD2 matches 7 bases. The germline gives CDR1 SGHRS, CDR2 YFSETQ. V lost 3 bases to trimming and J lost 2 bases; unmatched junction nucleotides: 5. The CDR3 consists of 16 residues. CDR3 sequence: CASSYLGGAGANVLTF. CDR3 coding DNA: TGCGCCAGCAGCTACCTGGGGGGGGCTGGGGCCAACGTCCTGACTTTC. Together with reference TRBV5-1 and TRBJ2-6, the CDR3 gives the full variable domain: KAGVTQTPRYLIKTRGQQVTLSCSPISGHRSVSWYQQTPGQGLQFLFEYFSETQRNKGNFPGRFSGRQFSNSRSEMNVSTLELGDSALYLCASSYLGGAGANVLTFGAGSRLTVL.

The chain employs TRBV5-1 and TRBJ2-5, with D perhaps matching TRBD1 or TRBD2 (5 bases each). V gave up 4 bases and J gave up 5 bases, with 18 bases separating them. CDR1 SGHRS and CDR2 YFSETQ come from the germline V gene. The CDR3 is made up of 15 amino acids. In nucleotides, the CDR3 is TGCGCCAGCAGCGAACAGGACCCGGGCGGGGAGACCCAGTACTTC. This encodes CASSEQDPGGETQYF. Variable domain in full (rest from reference TRBV5-1 and TRBJ2-5): KAGVTQTPRYLIKTRGQQVTLSCSPISGHRSVSWYQQTPGQGLQFLFEYFSETQRNKGNFPGRFSGRQFSNSRSEMNVSTLELGDSALYLCASSEQDPGGETQYFGPGTRLLVL.

This clonotype was observed a handful of times. The CDR3: CASSYRANEKLFF. DNA of the CDR3: TGTGCCAGCAGCTACAGGGCTAATGAAAAACTGTTTTTT. This chain connects TRBV7-2 to TRBJ1-4; TRBD1 is a possible D gene (6 bases). The CDR3 runs to 13 residues. CDR1 and CDR2 from the germline V gene are SGHTA and FQGNSA. V gave up 4 bases and J gave up 3 bases, with 6 bases separating them.